Presented here are 3 T cell receptor beta chains from one specimen sequenced in a study of blood T cell repertoires in COVID-19. The protocol was immunoSEQ multiplex PCR, while the TCRdb copy is restricted to in-frame clones and leaves out a portion. Of about 180,000 clones listed, around 87% are singletons. The sequenced material came from peripheral blood. These receptors came from a woman aged 25 to 39 with active or convalescent COVID-19.

This clone was seen a few times. The V call is TRBV19, the J call TRBJ2-7; no clear D gene. The germline gives CDR1 LNHDA, CDR2 SQIVND (reference sequence). V shed 5 bases and J shed 2 bases, with 10 bases lying between them. The CDR3 extends over 13 amino acids. In DNA, the CDR3 is TGTGCCAGTAGTCTGGCAGTTCCCTACGAGCAGTACTTC. Protein sequence: CASSLAVPYEQYF.

The rearrangement links TRBV21-1 to TRBJ1-6; TRBD1 is the table's D call, not checked against the DNA. TRBV21-1 is a pseudogene. The CDR3 contains 18 residues. CDR3 nucleotide sequence: TGTGCCAGCAGCAAAAGGGTAGACAGATCCCTGGAAAATTCACCCCTCCACTTT. Protein sequence: CASSKRVDRSLENSPLHF.

The chain uses TRBV6-6 and TRBJ1-5; perhaps TRBD1 as D (5 bases). V lost 7 bases and J lost 4, with 14 bases in between. This CDR3 region has 14 residues. Germline assignment: CDR1 MNHNY and CDR2 SVGAGI (reference sequence). For the CDR3, the DNA is TGTGCCAGCAAACAGGAATTGGCTAATCAGCCCCAGCATTTT. This codes for CASKQELANQPQHF.